This record covers a single T cell receptor (beta chain). The CDR3 is 13 amino acids. V was pared by 8 bases and J by 3 bases, with 14 bases between. Germline loops: CDR1 MNHEY, CDR2 SVGAGI. TCRdb keeps only in-frame clones here, not all; method: immunoSEQ multiplex PCR. The sample lists some 64,000 clones, roughly 90% seen once, with about 0.59% in the top ten. The data stem from a study of OX40 agonist ivuxolimab in advanced cancers. Study background: Ivuxolimab was administered intravenously to patients at 0.01 to 10 mg/kg every 2 weeks.

The sample in question was CD4+ or CD8+ T cells sorted from blood, obtained in a trial of the OX40 agonist ivuxolimab. The chain is built from TRBV6-5 and TRBJ2-7, with D tentatively TRBD1 (6 bases). This TCR was recovered from an adult with an advanced solid tumor such as melanoma, head and neck, liver or kidney cancer. The CDR3 bases are TGTGCCAGCTGCGACAGGCCCTACTACGAGCAGTACTTC. It encodes CASCDRPYYEQYF.